Each of the 27 T cell receptor beta chains below was sequenced from the same sample in a study of cytomegalovirus exposure and HLA in healthy donors. PCR employed 60 Vbeta and 13 Jbeta primers. Using immunoSEQ multiplex PCR, the repertoire was profiled, and TCRdb retains in-frame clones only, with some absent. Among over 150,000 clones listed, more than 75% were seen once. Input material: PBMCs. All receptors come from a woman between 45 and 65 years old in good health and CMV-seropositive.

The chain joins TRBV5-1 to TRBJ2-1; 9 nucleotides line up with TRBD1. CDR3 size: 14 residues. Germline V gene sequence: CDR1 SGHRS, CDR2 YFSETQ. Trimming removed 6 bases from V and 5 bases from J; junction bases left unmatched: 6. CDR3 protein: CASNKGQGNNEQFF. In nucleotides, the CDR3 is TGCGCCAGCAACAAGGGACAGGGCAACAATGAGCAGTTCTTC.

Comments on this clone: The junction departs from germline at one end; a sequencing error may be responsible. V gene TRBV9 combines with J gene TRBJ2-6, with a possible D match to TRBD2 (6 bases). The germline V gene has CDR1 SGDLS and CDR2 YYNGEE. This CDR3 comprises 17 residues. The CDR3 DNA reads TGTGCCAGCAGTCCCCCCCGGGGGTCGTCTGGGGCCAACGGCCTGACTTTC. Protein: CASSPPRGSSGANGLTF.

The chain couples TRBV6-1 to TRBJ2-3, with 10 bases that match TRBD1. V shed 4 bases, J shed 2 bases, and the junction held 6 bases outside the gene matches. Germline lookup yields CDR1 MNHNS and CDR2 SASEGT. The CDR3 runs to 16 residues. The CDR3 bases are TGTGCCAGCAGTGTGACCGGGACAGGGGACACAGATACGCAGTATTTT. Translating it yields CASSVTGTGDTDTQYF.

The chain combines TRBV5-1 with TRBJ2-3; 8 nucleotides match TRBD2. Germline CDR1 SGHRS, CDR2 YFSETQ. J gave up 2 bases and V 4 bases, and 3 bases lay outside the gene matches. The CDR3 totals 14 residues. CDR3 region: CASSVSGDTDTQYF. DNA for the CDR3: TGCGCCAGCAGCGTTAGCGGGGACACAGATACGCAGTATTTT. Drawing the rest from reference TRBV5-1 and TRBJ2-3, the complete variable domain is KAGVTQTPRYLIKTRGQQVTLSCSPISGHRSVSWYQQTPGQGLQFLFEYFSETQRNKGNFPGRFSGRQFSNSRSEMNVSTLELGDSALYLCASSVSGDTDTQYFGPGTRLTVL.

The genes are TRBV12-5 and TRBJ1-1; 7 bases map to TRBD1. The junction had 15 bases not matched to a gene; V was cut back by 7 bases and J by 1 base. This CDR3 region has 17 residues. Germline values: CDR1 LGHNT, CDR2 FRNRAP. CDR3 amino acids: CASAYESTEGANTEAFF. Here the CDR3 DNA reads TGTGCTAGTGCGTACGAAAGTACCGAGGGGGCGAACACTGAAGCTTTCTTT. The whole variable domain, remainder taken from reference TRBV12-5 and TRBJ1-1, is DARVTQTPRHKVTEMGQEVTMRCQPILGHNTVFWYRQTMMQGLELLAYFRNRAPLDDSGMPKDRFSAEMPDATLATLKIQPSEPRDSAVYFCASAYESTEGANTEAFFGQGTRLTVV.

The V gene is TRBV29-1, the J gene TRBJ2-1; TRBD2 is a possible D gene (5 bases). V lost 7 bases and J lost 7, with 14 bases in between. The CDR3 extends over 12 amino acids. Germline V CDR1 and CDR2: SQVTM, ANQGSEA. Written as DNA, the CDR3 is TGCAGCGCCCGAAGACCGGGGAATGAGCAGTTCTTC. Translation: CSARRPGNEQFF.

The rearrangement joins TRBV28 to TRBJ1-5, with TRBD1 identical over 12 bases. CDR1 MDHEN and CDR2 SYDVKM come from the germline V gene. The CDR3 is 15 amino acids. Trimming took 3 bases from V and 9 from J; bases not matched to a gene: 6. The CDR3 reads CASSLPGTGGAPQHF. As DNA, the CDR3 is TGTGCCAGCAGTTTGCCGGGGACAGGGGGCGCGCCCCAGCATTTT.

The chain recombines TRBV11-1 with TRBJ1-2, with D unresolved. Germline V gives CDR1 SGHAT, CDR2 FQDESV (reference sequence). The V end was cut by 4 bases, the J end by 0 bases, with 24 bases between. The CDR3 sequence is 19 residues long. The CDR3 nucleotides read TGTGCCAGCAGCTCTCCCATACCTCGATCAGTGGGAGCTAACTATGGCTACACCTTC. It encodes CASSSPIPRSVGANYGYTF.

The chain couples TRBV28 to TRBJ2-7; unclear D gene. The CDR3 consists of 11 residues. Germline assignment: CDR1 MDHEN and CDR2 SYDVKM. V was trimmed by 2 bases and J by 7 bases, leaving 6 bases between them. The CDR3 DNA sequence: TGTGCCAGCAGTTTAGAGTGGGAGCAGTACTTC. Protein: CASSLEWEQYF. Drawing the rest from reference TRBV28 and TRBJ2-7, the complete variable domain is DVKVTQSSRYLVKRTGEKVFLECVQDMDHENMFWYRQDPGLGLRLIYFSYDVKMKEKGDIPEGYSVSREKKERFSLILESASTNQTSMYLCASSLEWEQYFGPGTRLTVT.

This clone was seen a handful of times. This chain uses TRBV28 with TRBJ2-1; D might be TRBD1 (6 bases). Trimming stripped 2 bases from V and 4 bases from J, with 9 bases between. The CDR3 covers 14 residues. The germline V gene has CDR1 MDHEN and CDR2 SYDVKM. This chain's CDR3 is CASSLGQTYNEQFF. CDR3 in DNA: TGTGCCAGCAGTTTAGGACAGACTTACAATGAGCAGTTCTTC. Together with reference TRBV28 and TRBJ2-1, the CDR3 gives the full variable domain: DVKVTQSSRYLVKRTGEKVFLECVQDMDHENMFWYRQDPGLGLRLIYFSYDVKMKEKGDIPEGYSVSREKKERFSLILESASTNQTSMYLCASSLGQTYNEQFFGPGTRLTVL.

J is TRBJ2-1 and V is TRBV5-6; 8 bases map to TRBD2. Per the germline V gene, CDR1 is SGHDT and CDR2 is YYEEEE. The CDR3 sequence is 15 residues long. V was clipped by 4 bases and J by 7 bases; unmatched bases: 10. The CDR3 sequence is CASSRGGRGVNEQFF. CDR3 sequence (DNA): TGTGCCAGCAGCCGGGGGGGGCGGGGTGTAAATGAGCAGTTCTTC.

This clone was counted a few times. The chain links TRBV7-8 to TRBJ2-7, with 7 bases fitting TRBD2. Trimming cost V 2 bases and J 1 base; bases outside gene matches: 8. The CDR3 totals 16 residues. Per germline, CDR1 SGHVS and CDR2 FQNEAQ. In DNA, the CDR3 is TGTGCCAGCAGCTTATCCGCCGGCGGGGGATCCTACGAGCAGTACTTC. The encoded protein is CASSLSAGGGSYEQYF.

This chain uses TRBV28 with TRBJ2-5; D is perhaps TRBD1 (6 bases). Trimming left V 10 bases short and J 11 bases short, with 26 bases between. Germline-derived CDR1 and CDR2 are MDHEN and SYDVKM. The CDR3 runs 14 residues. The CDR3 region is CATLPGTPVREQYF. The DNA of the CDR3 is TGTGCCACCCTACCTGGGACACCAGTACGAGAGCAGTACTTC.

The chain uses TRBV27 and TRBJ1-6; a possible D gene is TRBD1 (5 bases). V shed 4 bases and J shed 11 bases, with 21 bases lying between them. In germline, CDR1 is MNHEY, CDR2 SMNVEV (reference sequence). CDR3 length: 16 residues. Here the CDR3 reads CASSSLGGEAKAPLHF. The CDR3 DNA reads as TGTGCCAGCAGTTCCCTGGGGGGGGAGGCCAAGGCACCCCTCCACTTT.

This chain links TRBV5-4 with TRBJ1-1; the D is unclear. Deletions cut 2 bases from V and 2 bases from J, with 4 bases between. The CDR3 totals 12 residues. Germline CDR1 is SGHNT and CDR2 is YYREEE (reference sequence). The CDR3 loop reads CASSFSNTEAFF. CDR3 sequence (DNA): TGTGCCAGCAGCTTTTCTAACACTGAAGCTTTCTTT. Using reference TRBV5-4 and TRBJ1-1 for the parts outside the CDR3, the full variable domain is ETGVTQSPTHLIKTRGQQVTLRCSSQSGHNTVSWYQQALGQGPQFIFQYYREEENGRGNFPPRFSGLQFPNYSSELNVNALELDDSALYLCASSFSNTEAFFGQGTRLTVV.

This clone showed up just once. The rearrangement uses TRBV2 and TRBJ2-7, with D possibly matching TRBD1 (5 bases). The V and J ends lost 2 bases and 2 bases respectively, with 10 bases between them. Germline V gene sequence: CDR1 SNHLY, CDR2 FYNNEI. This CDR3 is 14 amino acids long. CDR3 bases: TGTGCCAGCAGTGAAATGGGGCCTACCTACGAGCAGTACTTC. Its translation is CASSEMGPTYEQYF.

V gene TRBV5-4 combines with J gene TRBJ2-2; 7 bases are a match to TRBD2. CDR1 and CDR2 from the germline V gene are SGHNT and YYREEE (reference sequence). The CDR3 length is 15 residues. Losses at the gene ends were 2 bases for V and 2 bases for J; bases not matched to a gene: 3. Written as DNA, the CDR3 is TGTGCCAGCAGCTTCAGCGGGAAAAACACCGGGGAGCTGTTTTTT. This encodes CASSFSGKNTGELFF.

The chain couples TRBV19 to TRBJ2-5; TRBD1 matches 7 bases. With V trimmed by 9 bases and J by 0 bases, 4 bases remained unmatched. The CDR3 totals 13 residues. CDR1 and CDR2 (germline): LNHDA, SQIVND (reference sequence). The CDR3 sequence: CASNTGDQETQYF. CDR3 DNA sequence: TGTGCCAGCAACACAGGGGACCAAGAGACCCAGTACTTC.

This chain connects TRBV11-2 to TRBJ1-1; weak D call: TRBD1 (5 bases). Trimming left V 6 bases short and J 8 bases short, with 16 bases between. This CDR3 has 13 residues. The V gene's germline CDR1 is SGHAT and CDR2 FQNNGV. The CDR3 is CASRAAGYQEAFF. The CDR3 DNA reads as TGTGCCAGCAGGGCCGCAGGGTATCAGGAAGCTTTCTTT.

This chain links TRBV5-6 with TRBJ2-3; D may be TRBD2 (7 bases). Germline-derived CDR1 and CDR2 are SGHDT and YYEEEE. The V gene lost 1 base and the J gene lost 3 bases, with 18 bases spanning the gap. CDR3 length: 17 amino acids. The CDR3 DNA follows: TGTGCCAGCAGCTTGATACTAGGGGGGGGGATGACAGATACGCAGTATTTT. It encodes CASSLILGGGMTDTQYF.

This clone has a single count. This chain joins TRBV4-3 and TRBJ1-4, with D tentatively TRBD1 (6 bases). This CDR3 has 19 amino acids. CDR1 is LGHNA, CDR2 YSLEER, per germline. The ends were cut back, 4 bases at V and 0 bases at J, with 21 bases in the middle. CDR3 DNA sequence: TGCGCCAGCAGCCTTGGGGGCGGTTTTAAGTCGGCAACTAATGAAAAACTGTTTTTT. It encodes CASSLGGGFKSATNEKLFF.

The chain carries TRBV19 and TRBJ1-5; 8 bases line up with TRBD1. Per the germline V gene, CDR1 is LNHDA and CDR2 is SQIVND (reference sequence). Germline trimming cut 4 bases from V and 9 bases from J; bases unmatched to any gene: 11. This CDR3 contains 15 residues. CDR3 residues: CASSTEGQVTRPQHF. The DNA of the CDR3 is TGTGCCAGTAGTACTGAGGGACAGGTTACTCGGCCCCAGCATTTT. Supplemented by reference TRBV19 and TRBJ1-5, the full variable domain reads DGGITQSPKYLFRKEGQNVTLSCEQNLNHDAMYWYRQDPGQGLRLIYYSQIVNDFQKGDIAEGYSVSREKKESFPLTVTSAQKNPTAFYLCASSTEGQVTRPQHFGDGTRLSIL.

The V gene is TRBV6-5, the J gene TRBJ1-3; 7 bases agree with TRBD1. Trimming took 2 bases from V and 2 from J; bases not matched to a gene: 3. Looked up from germline, CDR1 is MNHEY and CDR2 is SVGAGI. This CDR3 has 15 amino acids. CDR3 amino acids: CASSYGQGAGNTIYF. DNA of the CDR3: TGTGCCAGCAGTTACGGGCAGGGGGCTGGAAACACCATATATTTT.

V gene TRBV6-5 combines with J gene TRBJ2-7; 7 bases agree with TRBD2. J lost 5 bases, V lost 2 bases, and 9 bases had no gene match. In germline, CDR1 is MNHEY, CDR2 SVGAGI. This CDR3 has 15 residues. The chain's CDR3 is CASSYTIGGRNEQYF. In DNA form, the CDR3 reads TGTGCCAGCAGTTACACTATCGGGGGGAGGAACGAGCAGTACTTC.

This chain links TRBV6-5 with TRBJ1-1; 8 bases fit TRBD1. Germline trimming cut 5 bases from V and 9 bases from J; bases unmatched to any gene: 5. The CDR3 is 12 amino acids. Per germline, CDR1 MNHEY and CDR2 SVGAGI. CDR3 in amino acids: CASSATGVKAFF. CDR3 sequence (DNA): TGTGCCAGCAGTGCGACAGGGGTTAAAGCTTTCTTT.

The chain has TRBV6-7 and TRBJ2-4, with 8 bases fitting TRBD1. TRBV6-7 is marked as an open reading frame, function uncertain. The CDR3 runs 16 residues. V lost 3 bases and J lost 4; bases outside the gene matches: 8. The CDR3, as DNA: TGTGCCAGCAGTTATTTCCACACAGGGGGGAAAAACATTCAGTACTTC. Translation gives CASSYFHTGGKNIQYF.

This chain connects TRBV27 to TRBJ2-7, with a weak D call TRBD1 (6 bases). The CDR3 is 13 amino acids. CDR1 is MNHEY and CDR2 is SMNVEV in the germline V gene (reference sequence). Trimming took 5 bases from V and 5 from J, leaving 13 bases between them. CDR3 protein: CASSPTGLHEQYF. Here the CDR3 DNA reads TGTGCCAGCAGTCCCACAGGGCTGCACGAGCAGTACTTC.